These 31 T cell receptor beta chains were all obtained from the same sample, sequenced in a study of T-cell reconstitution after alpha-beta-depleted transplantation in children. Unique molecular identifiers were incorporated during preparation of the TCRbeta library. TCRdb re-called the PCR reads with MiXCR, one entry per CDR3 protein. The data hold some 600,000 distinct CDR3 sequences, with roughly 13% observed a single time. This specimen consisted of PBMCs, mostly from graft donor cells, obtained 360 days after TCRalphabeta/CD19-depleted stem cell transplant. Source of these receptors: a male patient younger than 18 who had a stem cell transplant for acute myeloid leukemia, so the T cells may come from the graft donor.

The CDR3: CASSLRREGINTQYF. The CDR3 DNA follows: TGTGCCAGCAGTTTGCGCAGGGAAGGGATTAATACGCAGTATTTT. This chain uses TRBV27 with TRBJ2-3; tentatively, D is TRBD1 (5 bases). This CDR3 comprises 15 residues. The V end was cut by 3 bases, the J end by 7 bases, with 17 bases between. Germline loops: CDR1 MNHEY, CDR2 SMNVEV (reference sequence).

The CDR3 nucleotides are TGCAGCGCGGGAGACTATAATTCACCCCTCCACTTT. Its translation: CSAGDYNSPLHF. This sequence joins TRBV29-1 and TRBJ1-6; D not certain. The germline V gene encodes CDR1 SQVTM and CDR2 ANQGSEA. The ends were cut back, 7 bases at V and 3 bases at J, with 7 bases in the middle. The CDR3 extends over 12 amino acids.

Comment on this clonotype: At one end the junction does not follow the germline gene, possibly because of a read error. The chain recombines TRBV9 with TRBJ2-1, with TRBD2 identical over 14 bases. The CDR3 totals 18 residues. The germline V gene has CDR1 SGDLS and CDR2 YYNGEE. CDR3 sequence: CASSSTTSGRAIIPGEVF. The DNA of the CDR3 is TGTGCCAGCAGCTCCACGACTAGCGGGAGGGCCATTATCCCAGGCGAGGTCTTC.

CDR3 region: CSARGTRGGPYF. The CDR3 DNA follows: TGCAGTGCTAGAGGGACTCGTGGGGGTCCCTACTTC. The J gene is TRBJ2-7, the V gene TRBV20-1; D is tentatively TRBD1 or TRBD2 (5 bases each). The CDR3 runs to 12 residues. The germline gives CDR1 DFQATT, CDR2 SNEGSKA (reference sequence). Trimming removed 1 base at V and 13 bases at J, with 17 bases between.

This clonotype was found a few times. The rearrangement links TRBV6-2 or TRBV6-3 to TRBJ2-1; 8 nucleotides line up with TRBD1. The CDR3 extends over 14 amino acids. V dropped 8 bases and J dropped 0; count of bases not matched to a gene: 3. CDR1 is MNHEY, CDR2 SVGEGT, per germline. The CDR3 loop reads CASSRGLSYNEQFF. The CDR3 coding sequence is TGTGCCAGCTCCAGGGGGCTCTCCTACAATGAGCAGTTCTTC.

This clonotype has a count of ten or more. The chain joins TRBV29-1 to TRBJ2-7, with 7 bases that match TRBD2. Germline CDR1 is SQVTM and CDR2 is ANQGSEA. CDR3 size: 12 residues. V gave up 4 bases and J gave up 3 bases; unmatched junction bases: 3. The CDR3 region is CSVGLADYEQYF. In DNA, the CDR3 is TGCAGCGTTGGACTAGCAGACTACGAGCAGTACTTC.

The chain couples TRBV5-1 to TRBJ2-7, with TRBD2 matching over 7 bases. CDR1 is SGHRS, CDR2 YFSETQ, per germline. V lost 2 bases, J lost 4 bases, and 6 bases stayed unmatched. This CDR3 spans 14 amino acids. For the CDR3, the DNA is TGCGCCAGCAGCTTCGGGCTAGCGGCATACGAGCAGTACTTC. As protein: CASSFGLAAYEQYF. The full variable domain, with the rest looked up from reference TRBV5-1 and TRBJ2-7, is KAGVTQTPRYLIKTRGQQVTLSCSPISGHRSVSWYQQTPGQGLQFLFEYFSETQRNKGNFPGRFSGRQFSNSRSEMNVSTLELGDSALYLCASSFGLAAYEQYFGPGTRLTVT.

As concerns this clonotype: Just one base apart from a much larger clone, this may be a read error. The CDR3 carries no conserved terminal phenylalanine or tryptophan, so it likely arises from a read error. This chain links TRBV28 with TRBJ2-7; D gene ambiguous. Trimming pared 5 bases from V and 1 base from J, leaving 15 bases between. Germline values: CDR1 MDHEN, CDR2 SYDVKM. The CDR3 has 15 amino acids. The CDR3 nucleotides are TGTGCCAGCAGTCCCCGAGGAGCCCCTTCCTACGAGCAGTACTAC. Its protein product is CASSPRGAPSYEQYY.

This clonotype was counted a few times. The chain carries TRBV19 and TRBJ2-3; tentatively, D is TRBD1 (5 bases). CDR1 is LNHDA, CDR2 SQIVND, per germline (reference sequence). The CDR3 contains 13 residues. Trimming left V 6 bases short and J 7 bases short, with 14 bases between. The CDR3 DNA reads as TGTGCCAGTAGCACGACAGTAACCAATACGCAGTATTTT. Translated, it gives CASSTTVTNTQYF.

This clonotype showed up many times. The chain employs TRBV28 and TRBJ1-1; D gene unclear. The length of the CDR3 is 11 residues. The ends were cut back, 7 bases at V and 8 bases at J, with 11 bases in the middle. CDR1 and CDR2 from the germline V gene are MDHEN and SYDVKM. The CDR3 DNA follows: TGTGCCAGCACCCACTGGGGAGAAGCTTTCTTT. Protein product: CASTHWGEAFF.

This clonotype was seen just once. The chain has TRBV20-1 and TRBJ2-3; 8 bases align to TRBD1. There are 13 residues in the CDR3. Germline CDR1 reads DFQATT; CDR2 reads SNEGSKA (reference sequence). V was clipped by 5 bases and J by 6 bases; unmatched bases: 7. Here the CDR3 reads CSASTGDSDTQYF. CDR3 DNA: TGCAGTGCTTCGACAGGGGATTCGGATACGCAGTATTTT.

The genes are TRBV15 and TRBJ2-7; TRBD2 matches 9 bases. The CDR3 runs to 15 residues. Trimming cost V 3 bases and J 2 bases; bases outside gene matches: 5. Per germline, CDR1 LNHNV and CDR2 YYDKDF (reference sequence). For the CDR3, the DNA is TGTGCCACCAGCAGGATGGCTAGCGGGACCTACGAGCAGTACTTC. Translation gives CATSRMASGTYEQYF.

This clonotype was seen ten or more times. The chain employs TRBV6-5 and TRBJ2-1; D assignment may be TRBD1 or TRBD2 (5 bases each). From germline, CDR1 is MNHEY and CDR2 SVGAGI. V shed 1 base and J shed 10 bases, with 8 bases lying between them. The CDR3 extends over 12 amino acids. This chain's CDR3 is CASSYWGGEQFF. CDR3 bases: TGTGCCAGCAGTTACTGGGGCGGGGAGCAGTTCTTC.

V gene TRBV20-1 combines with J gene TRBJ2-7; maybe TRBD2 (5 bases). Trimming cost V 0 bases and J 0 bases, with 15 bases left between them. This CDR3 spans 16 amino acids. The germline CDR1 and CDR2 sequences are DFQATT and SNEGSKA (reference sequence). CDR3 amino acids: CSARDLRVANSYEQYF. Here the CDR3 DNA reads TGCAGTGCTAGAGATCTGAGGGTAGCGAACTCCTACGAGCAGTACTTC.

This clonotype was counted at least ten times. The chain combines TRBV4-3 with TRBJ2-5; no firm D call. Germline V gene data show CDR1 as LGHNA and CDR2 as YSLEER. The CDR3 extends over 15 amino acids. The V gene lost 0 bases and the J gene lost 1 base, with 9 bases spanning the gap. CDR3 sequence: CASSQDLAAQETQYF. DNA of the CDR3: TGCGCCAGCAGCCAAGATCTGGCAGCCCAAGAGACCCAGTACTTC.

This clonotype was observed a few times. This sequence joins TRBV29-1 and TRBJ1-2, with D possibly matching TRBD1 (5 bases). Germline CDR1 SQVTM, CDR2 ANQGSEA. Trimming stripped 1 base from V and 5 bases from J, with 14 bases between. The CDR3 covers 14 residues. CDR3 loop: CSVEVPGRIYGYTF. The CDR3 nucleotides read TGCAGCGTTGAAGTACCGGGACGGATTTATGGCTACACCTTC.

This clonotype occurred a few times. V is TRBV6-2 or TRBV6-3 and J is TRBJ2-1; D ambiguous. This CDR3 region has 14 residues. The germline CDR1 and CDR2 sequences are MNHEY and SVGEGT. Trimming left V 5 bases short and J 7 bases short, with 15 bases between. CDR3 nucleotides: TGTGCCAGCAGTCCCCTACACATTCGGAATGAGCAGTTCTTC. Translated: CASSPLHIRNEQFF.

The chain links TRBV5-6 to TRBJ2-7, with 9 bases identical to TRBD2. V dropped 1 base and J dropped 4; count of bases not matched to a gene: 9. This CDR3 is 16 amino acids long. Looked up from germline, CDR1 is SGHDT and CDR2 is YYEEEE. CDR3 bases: TGTGCCAGCAGCTTGTCTGCGGGACTAGCATTTTACGAGCAGTACTTC. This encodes CASSLSAGLAFYEQYF. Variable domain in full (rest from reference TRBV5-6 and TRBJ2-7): DAGVTQSPTHLIKTRGQQVTLRCSPKSGHDTVSWYQQALGQGPQFIFQYYEEEERQRGNFPDRFSGHQFPNYSSELNVNALLLGDSALYLCASSLSAGLAFYEQYFGPGTRLTVT.

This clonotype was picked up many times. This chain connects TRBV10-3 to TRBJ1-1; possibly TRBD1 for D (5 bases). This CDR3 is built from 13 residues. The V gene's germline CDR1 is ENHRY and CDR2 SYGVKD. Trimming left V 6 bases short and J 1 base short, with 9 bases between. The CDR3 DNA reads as TGTGCCATCAGGCGGGGGTCGAACACTGAAGCTTTCTTT. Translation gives CAIRRGSNTEAFF.

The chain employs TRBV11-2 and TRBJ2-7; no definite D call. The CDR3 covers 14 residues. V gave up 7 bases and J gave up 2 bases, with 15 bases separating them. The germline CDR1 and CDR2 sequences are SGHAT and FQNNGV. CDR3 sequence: CASTWMGATYEQYF. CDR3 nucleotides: TGTGCCAGCACTTGGATGGGTGCTACCTACGAGCAGTACTTC.

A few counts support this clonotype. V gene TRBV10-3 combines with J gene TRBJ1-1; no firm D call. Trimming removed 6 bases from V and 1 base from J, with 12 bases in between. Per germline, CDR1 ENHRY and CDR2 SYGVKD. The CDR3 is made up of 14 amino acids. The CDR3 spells CAISTIPENTEAFF. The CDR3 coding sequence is TGTGCCATCAGCACTATACCAGAGAACACTGAAGCTTTCTTT.

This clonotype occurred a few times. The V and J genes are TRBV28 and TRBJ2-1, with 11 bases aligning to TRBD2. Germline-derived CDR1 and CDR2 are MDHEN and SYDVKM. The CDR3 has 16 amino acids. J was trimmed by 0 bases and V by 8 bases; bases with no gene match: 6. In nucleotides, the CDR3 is TGTGCCAGCGTGGGACTAGCGGTCAACTCCTACAATGAGCAGTTCTTC. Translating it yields CASVGLAVNSYNEQFF. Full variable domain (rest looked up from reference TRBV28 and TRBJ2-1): DVKVTQSSRYLVKRTGEKVFLECVQDMDHENMFWYRQDPGLGLRLIYFSYDVKMKEKGDIPEGYSVSREKKERFSLILESASTNQTSMYLCASVGLAVNSYNEQFFGPGTRLTVL.

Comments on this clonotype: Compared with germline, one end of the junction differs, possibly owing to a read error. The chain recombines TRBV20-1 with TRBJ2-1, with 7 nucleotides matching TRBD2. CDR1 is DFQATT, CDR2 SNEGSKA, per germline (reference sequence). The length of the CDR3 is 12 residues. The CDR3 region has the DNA TGCAGTGCCAGAGAGGGAGGGATTGAGCAGTTCTTC. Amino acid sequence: CSAREGGIEQFF.

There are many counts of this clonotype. CDR3 sequence (DNA): TGCAGCGTTGGACCAGAAGGGCTCGAGTATTTT. It is translated as CSVGPEGLEYF. This chain uses TRBV29-1 with TRBJ2-3; D is ambiguous. V shed 4 bases and J shed 13 bases, with 15 bases lying between them. The CDR3 sequence is 11 residues long. Germline V CDR1 and CDR2: SQVTM, ANQGSEA.

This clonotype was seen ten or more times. The CDR3 region has the DNA TGTGCCAGCAGTCCTGCAGGGGCACTATACGAGCAGTACTTC. Translating gives CASSPAGALYEQYF. This sequence joins TRBV12-3 or TRBV12-4 and TRBJ2-7; perhaps TRBD1 as D (6 bases). The CDR3 sequence is 14 residues long. V shed 5 bases and J shed 4 bases, with 15 bases lying between them.

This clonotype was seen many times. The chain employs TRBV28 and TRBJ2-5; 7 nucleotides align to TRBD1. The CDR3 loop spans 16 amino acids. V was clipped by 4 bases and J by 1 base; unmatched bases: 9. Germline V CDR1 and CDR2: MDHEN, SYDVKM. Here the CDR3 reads CASSSPGQPVQETQYF. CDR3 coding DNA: TGTGCCAGCAGTTCCCCGGGACAGCCGGTCCAAGAGACCCAGTACTTC.

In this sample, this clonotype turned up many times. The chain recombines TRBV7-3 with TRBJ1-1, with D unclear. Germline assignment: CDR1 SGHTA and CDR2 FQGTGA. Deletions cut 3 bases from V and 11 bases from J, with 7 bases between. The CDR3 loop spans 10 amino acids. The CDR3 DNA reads TGTGCCAGCAGCTTTCGTCGGGCTTTCTTT. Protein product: CASSFRRAFF.

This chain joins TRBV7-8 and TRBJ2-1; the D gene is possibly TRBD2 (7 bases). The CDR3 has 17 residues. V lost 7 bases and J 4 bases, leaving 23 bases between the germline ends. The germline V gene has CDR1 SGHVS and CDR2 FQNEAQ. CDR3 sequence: CASTTNKGGTEYNEQFF. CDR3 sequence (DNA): TGTGCCAGCACCACTAACAAGGGGGGGACGGAATACAATGAGCAGTTCTTC. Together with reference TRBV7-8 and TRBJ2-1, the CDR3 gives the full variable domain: GAGVSQSPRYKVAKRGQDVALRCDPISGHVSLFWYQQALGQGPEFLTYFQNEAQLDKSGLPSDRFFAERPEGSVSTLKIQRTQQEDSAVYLCASTTNKGGTEYNEQFFGPGTRLTVL.

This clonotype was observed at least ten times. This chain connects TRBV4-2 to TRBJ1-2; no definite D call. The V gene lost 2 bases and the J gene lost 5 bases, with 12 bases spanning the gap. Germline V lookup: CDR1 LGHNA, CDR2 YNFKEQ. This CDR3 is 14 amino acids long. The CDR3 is CASSQRTEGYGYTF. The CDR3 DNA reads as TGTGCCAGCAGCCAAAGAACAGAAGGTTATGGCTACACCTTC.

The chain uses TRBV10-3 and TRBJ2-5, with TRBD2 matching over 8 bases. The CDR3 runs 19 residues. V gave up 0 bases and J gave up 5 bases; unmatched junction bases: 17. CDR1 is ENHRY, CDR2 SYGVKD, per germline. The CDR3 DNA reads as TGTGCCATCAGTGAGTCGCCTGGACTAGCACAAGAAATATGGGAGACCCAGTACTTC. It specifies CAISESPGLAQEIWETQYF.

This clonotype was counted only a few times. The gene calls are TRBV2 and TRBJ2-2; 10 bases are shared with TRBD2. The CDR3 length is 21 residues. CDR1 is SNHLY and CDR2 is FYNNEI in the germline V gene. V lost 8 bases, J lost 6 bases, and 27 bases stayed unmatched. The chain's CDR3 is CASQHHRRTSGARLSPGELFF. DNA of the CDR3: TGTGCCAGCCAACACCACCGGCGGACTAGCGGAGCTAGGTTGTCTCCCGGGGAGCTGTTTTTT.